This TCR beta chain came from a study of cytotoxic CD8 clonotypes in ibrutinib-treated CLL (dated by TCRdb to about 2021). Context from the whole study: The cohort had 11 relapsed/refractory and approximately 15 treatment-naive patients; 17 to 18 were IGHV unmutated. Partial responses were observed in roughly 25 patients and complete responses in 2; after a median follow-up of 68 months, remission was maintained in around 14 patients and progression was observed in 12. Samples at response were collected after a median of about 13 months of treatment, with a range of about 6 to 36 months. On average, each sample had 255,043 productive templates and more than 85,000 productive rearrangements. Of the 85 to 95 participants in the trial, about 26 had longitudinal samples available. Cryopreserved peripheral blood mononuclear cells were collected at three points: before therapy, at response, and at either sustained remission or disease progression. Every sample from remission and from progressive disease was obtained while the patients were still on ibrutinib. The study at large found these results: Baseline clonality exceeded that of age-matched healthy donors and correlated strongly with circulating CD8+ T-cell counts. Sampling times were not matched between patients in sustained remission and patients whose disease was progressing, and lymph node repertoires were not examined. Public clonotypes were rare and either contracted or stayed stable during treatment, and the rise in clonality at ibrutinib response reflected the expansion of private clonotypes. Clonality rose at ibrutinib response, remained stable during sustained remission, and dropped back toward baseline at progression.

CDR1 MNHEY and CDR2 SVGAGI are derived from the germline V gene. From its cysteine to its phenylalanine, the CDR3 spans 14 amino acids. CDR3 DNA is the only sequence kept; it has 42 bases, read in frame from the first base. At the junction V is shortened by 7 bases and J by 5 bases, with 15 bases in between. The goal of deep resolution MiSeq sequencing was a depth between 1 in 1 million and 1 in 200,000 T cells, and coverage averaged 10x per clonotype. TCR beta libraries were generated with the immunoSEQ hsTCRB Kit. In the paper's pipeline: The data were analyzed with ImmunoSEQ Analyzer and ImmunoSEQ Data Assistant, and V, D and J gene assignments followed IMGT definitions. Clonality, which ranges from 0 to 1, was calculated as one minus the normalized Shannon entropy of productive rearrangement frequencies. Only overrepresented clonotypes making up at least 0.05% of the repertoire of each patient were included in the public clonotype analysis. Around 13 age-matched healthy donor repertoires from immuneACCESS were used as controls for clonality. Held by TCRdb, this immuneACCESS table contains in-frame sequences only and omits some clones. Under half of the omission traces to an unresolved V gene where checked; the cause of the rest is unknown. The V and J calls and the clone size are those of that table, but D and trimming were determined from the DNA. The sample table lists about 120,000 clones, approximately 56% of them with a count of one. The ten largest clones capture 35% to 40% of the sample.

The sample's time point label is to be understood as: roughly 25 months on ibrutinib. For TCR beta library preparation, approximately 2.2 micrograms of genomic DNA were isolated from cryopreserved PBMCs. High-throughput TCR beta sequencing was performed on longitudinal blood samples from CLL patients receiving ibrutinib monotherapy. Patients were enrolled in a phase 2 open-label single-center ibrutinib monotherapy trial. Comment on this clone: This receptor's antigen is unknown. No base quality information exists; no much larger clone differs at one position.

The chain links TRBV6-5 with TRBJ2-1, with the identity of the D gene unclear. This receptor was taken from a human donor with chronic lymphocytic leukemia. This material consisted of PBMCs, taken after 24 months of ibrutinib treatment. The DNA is TGTGCCAGCACCAAGGCAGGTCCAAACAATGAGCAGTTCTTC. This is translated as CASTKAGPNNEQFF.